This T cell receptor beta chain was obtained from a study of control samples from healthy donors and cancer patients (TCRdb year 2020). The CDR3, from cysteine to phenylalanine, totals 13 residues. The DNA shown is the 39-base CDR3, in frame from base 1. As encoded in the germline V gene, CDR1 is MNHEY while CDR2 is SVGAGI. Relative to germline, V is 6 bases shorter and J is 4 bases shorter, with 12 bases between their ends. Library creation used the immunoSEQ multiplex PCR assay. TCRdb took over this immuneACCESS table, retaining in-frame rearrangements with V and J assigned. Such tables are incomplete; in checked studies, under half of the missing clones stem from an unresolved V gene, and the remainder is unexplained. The sample includes about 100,000 clones, with 85% to 90% observed a single time. Under 10% of the sample belongs to the ten largest clones. As concerns this clone: Its antigen remains unidentified. No base qualities exist here, and no much larger clone lies one base off it.

Recombination joined TRBV6-5 with TRBJ1-1, with an unclear D gene assignment. This TCR derives from a man in his thirties or forties in good health. Sequences were obtained from blood. At the DNA level, the sequence is TGTGCCAGCAGCCACGACATTCCCACTGAAGCTTTCTTT. Its amino acids are CASSHDIPTEAFF.